This T cell receptor beta chain stems from a study of Graves' ophthalmopathy and Graves' hyperthyroidism. With V trimmed by 6 bases and J by 1 base, 7 bases remained unmatched. Per the germline V gene, CDR1 is MDHEN and CDR2 is SYDVKM. The CDR3 is 15 amino acids. The starting material, more than 8.5 ml of fresh peripheral blood, provided the PBMCs. The authors amplified TCR beta CDR3 regions, and they did so from RNA transcripts for repertoire sequencing. Investigators did first-round RT-PCR with HTBI primers, then second-round multiplex PCR. TCRdb reprocessed the multiplex PCR reads with MiXCR, giving one entry per CDR3 protein. The repertoire consists of hundreds of thousands of distinct CDR3 sequences, with about an eighth occurring once and the leading ten covering 8% to 10%.

This clonotype was obtained from a woman aged 25 to 39 with Graves' ophthalmopathy. The source material was blood. V and J are TRBV28 and TRBJ2-7, with 9 bases fitting TRBD1. This CDR3 is CASRTGTGHSYEQYF. The CDR3 DNA reads TGTGCCAGCAGAACCGGGACAGGGCATTCCTACGAGCAGTACTTC.